These 24 T cell receptor beta chains were all obtained from the same sample, sequenced in a study of T cell changes during pregnancy in multiple sclerosis. The protocol was immunoSEQ multiplex PCR, while the TCRdb copy is restricted to in-frame clones and leaves out a portion. This table has some 97,000 clones, 90% to 95% appearing once. Sequenced here: peripheral blood, sampled before pregnancy. The receptor set was obtained from a female donor with multiple sclerosis, enrolled in a pregnancy study.

The rearrangement joins TRBV7-8 to TRBJ2-2, with 8 bases that match TRBD2. Germline trimming cut 2 bases from V and 6 bases from J; bases unmatched to any gene: 17. The germline V gene has CDR1 SGHVS and CDR2 FQNEAQ. This CDR3 region has 19 residues. Here the CDR3 reads CASSLSTPGVAGHAGELFF. The CDR3 region has the DNA TGTGCCAGCAGCTTATCCACCCCGGGAGTAGCGGGGCATGCCGGGGAGCTGTTTTTT.

This clone occurred a few times. The CDR3 coding sequence is TGTGCCAGTAGTATGCACCCGGGCAGGGGCACTGAAGCTTTCTTT. Translation: CASSMHPGRGTEAFF. The chain employs TRBV19 and TRBJ1-1; tentative D call: TRBD1 (6 bases). The CDR3 length is 15 residues. The V gene's germline CDR1 is LNHDA and CDR2 SQIVND (reference sequence). Between the trimmed V and J ends, which lost 3 bases and 4 bases, there was a span of 15 bases.

The rearrangement joins TRBV5-1 to TRBJ1-1; a possible D gene is TRBD1 (6 bases). Germline loops: CDR1 SGHRS, CDR2 YFSETQ. Trimming removed 4 bases at V and 1 base at J, with 14 bases between. CDR3 length: 15 residues. DNA for the CDR3: TGCGCCAGCAGCCCGGGGACACTAAAGAACACTGAAGCTTTCTTT. Its protein product is CASSPGTLKNTEAFF.

This rearrangement joins TRBV27 to TRBJ1-2; TRBD1 is a possible D gene (6 bases). This CDR3 has 15 residues. V lost 6 bases to trimming and J lost 1 base, with 15 bases between them. Per germline, CDR1 MNHEY and CDR2 SMNVEV (reference sequence). The CDR3 nucleotides read TGTGCCAGCAGCCCCGGGACATTCCTTAACTATGGCTACACCTTC. Amino acid sequence: CASSPGTFLNYGYTF.

The rearrangement joins TRBV9 to TRBJ1-4; 11 nucleotides align to TRBD1. Germline lookup yields CDR1 SGDLS and CDR2 YYNGEE. Trimming removed 0 bases from V and 3 bases from J; junction bases left unmatched: 19. This CDR3 is built from 22 residues. CDR3 residues: CASSVAPDLYRDRGSANEKLFF. CDR3 bases: TGTGCCAGCAGCGTAGCCCCCGATCTCTACCGGGACAGGGGGTCGGCTAATGAAAAACTGTTTTTT.

J is TRBJ1-2 and V is TRBV29-1; D not certain. There are 14 residues in the CDR3. Germline values: CDR1 SQVTM, CDR2 ANQGSEA. Trimming shortened V by 3 bases and J by 3 bases, and 14 bases separated the two germline ends. DNA for the CDR3: TGCAGCGTTGACCAAACCGGGAGGGACTATGGCTACACCTTC. Translated, it gives CSVDQTGRDYGYTF.

The rearrangement uses TRBV28 and TRBJ2-4; 9 positions match TRBD2. The CDR3 extends over 17 amino acids. The V gene's germline CDR1 is MDHEN and CDR2 SYDVKM. V lost 2 bases and J lost 0; bases outside the gene matches: 5. The CDR3 sequence is CASSLPDSGRAKNIQYF. The DNA of the CDR3 is TGTGCCAGCAGTTTACCCGATAGCGGGAGAGCCAAAAACATTCAGTACTTC.

The chain uses TRBV18 and TRBJ2-7; TRBD1 matches at 9 bases. Trimming took 6 bases from V and 3 from J; bases not matched to a gene: 6. Per germline, CDR1 KGHSH and CDR2 LQKENI. This CDR3 comprises 14 residues. The CDR3 nucleotides are TGTGCCAGCTCTCCGAGGGGACAGGGCTACGAGCAGTACTTC. Amino acids: CASSPRGQGYEQYF.

The chain couples TRBV6-6 to TRBJ1-2, with D perhaps TRBD1 (5 bases). This CDR3 is 16 amino acids long. V lost 6 bases and J 8 bases, leaving 25 bases between the germline ends. The germline gives CDR1 MNHNY, CDR2 SVGAGI (reference sequence). CDR3 protein: CASSPSRGRESKGYTF. CDR3 in DNA: TGTGCCAGCAGCCCTTCCCGGGGGAGGGAGTCCAAAGGCTACACCTTC.

This clone showed up just once. The CDR3: CASSEFLSGAQPQHF. Here the CDR3 DNA reads TGTGCCAGCAGTGAATTTCTGAGCGGGGCTCAGCCCCAGCATTTT. J is TRBJ1-5 and V is TRBV6-1; tentatively, D is TRBD1 (5 bases). The CDR3 is 15 amino acids. V lost 2 bases to trimming and J lost 6 bases, with 14 bases between them. CDR1 MNHNS and CDR2 SASEGT come from the germline V gene.

This rearrangement joins TRBV30 to TRBJ1-2, with 8 bases identical to TRBD1. CDR1 and CDR2 (germline): GTSNPN, SVGIG (reference sequence). The CDR3 sequence is 20 residues long. Trimming took 1 base from V and 2 from J; bases not matched to a gene: 21. The CDR3, as DNA: TGTGCCTGGAGTGCAGGAGACGACAGGGGAAACTTTCCATTCAACTATGGCTACACCTTC. As protein: CAWSAGDDRGNFPFNYGYTF.

The V gene is TRBV19, the J gene TRBJ1-2, with TRBD1 matching 8 bases. Germline V gene data show CDR1 as LNHDA and CDR2 as SQIVND (reference sequence). The CDR3 totals 12 residues. Trimming at V came to 7 bases and at J to 4 bases, leaving 2 bases not matched to a gene. CDR3 sequence (DNA): TGTGCCAGTACCGGACAGGGCTATGGCTACACCTTC. This translates into CASTGQGYGYTF. The full variable domain, with the rest looked up from reference TRBV19 and TRBJ1-2, is DGGITQSPKYLFRKEGQNVTLSCEQNLNHDAMYWYRQDPGQGLRLIYYSQIVNDFQKGDIAEGYSVSREKKESFPLTVTSAQKNPTAFYLCASTGQGYGYTFGSGTRLTVV.

The rearrangement uses TRBV5-1 and TRBJ1-1, with D maybe TRBD1 (6 bases). CDR3 length equals 14 residues. CDR1 and CDR2 from the germline V gene are SGHRS and YFSETQ. The V gene lost 4 bases and the J gene lost 6 bases, with 16 bases spanning the gap. CDR3 amino acids: CASSGREQGPEAFF. CDR3 DNA: TGCGCCAGCAGCGGAAGGGAACAGGGCCCTGAAGCTTTCTTT.

This clone was counted only a few times. The V and J genes are TRBV27 and TRBJ1-1; possibly TRBD1 for D (5 bases). This CDR3 has 15 amino acids. Per germline, CDR1 MNHEY and CDR2 SMNVEV (reference sequence). V was pared by 2 bases and J by 1 base, with 11 bases between. CDR3 region: CASSLTNGGNTEAFF. In DNA form, the CDR3 reads TGTGCCAGCAGTTTAACCAACGGGGGGAACACTGAAGCTTTCTTT.

This clone was detected a few times. The V and J genes are TRBV7-9 and TRBJ1-1, with 8 nucleotides matching TRBD1. This CDR3 is 14 amino acids long. Germline values: CDR1 SEHNR, CDR2 FQNEAQ (reference sequence). V lost 3 bases to trimming and J lost 0 bases; unmatched junction nucleotides: 0. The CDR3 nucleotides are TGTGCCAGCAGCTTGACAGGGGTGAACACTGAAGCTTTCTTT. Translating gives CASSLTGVNTEAFF.

This chain connects TRBV6-1 to TRBJ1-1, with D tentatively TRBD1 (5 bases). The CDR3 loop spans 15 amino acids. Per germline, CDR1 MNHNS and CDR2 SASEGT. Trimming pared 8 bases from V and 4 bases from J, leaving 20 bases between. Written as DNA, the CDR3 is TGTGCCAGCCCCGGACGGGGGGGTTCGAGCACTGAAGCTTTCTTT. Translated, it gives CASPGRGGSSTEAFF.

The chain links TRBV5-1 to TRBJ2-5, with 12 nucleotides matching TRBD2. Germline loops: CDR1 SGHRS, CDR2 YFSETQ. The CDR3 has 15 amino acids. Trimming took 9 bases from V and 5 from J; bases not matched to a gene: 11. CDR3 sequence reads: CATGPASGRVETQYF. CDR3 DNA sequence: TGCGCCACGGGGCCTGCTAGCGGGAGGGTGGAGACCCAGTACTTC. Based on the CDR3 plus reference TRBV5-1 and TRBJ2-5, the full variable domain is KAGVTQTPRYLIKTRGQQVTLSCSPISGHRSVSWYQQTPGQGLQFLFEYFSETQRNKGNFPGRFSGRQFSNSRSEMNVSTLELGDSALYLCATGPASGRVETQYFGPGTRLLVL.

The chain uses TRBV5-1 and TRBJ2-7; 16 bases align to TRBD2. The CDR3 spans 18 residues. The V and J ends lost 3 bases and 3 bases, in that order; junction bases with no gene match: 9. Looked up from germline, CDR1 is SGHRS and CDR2 is YFSETQ. The CDR3, as DNA: TGCGCCAGCAGCTCGGGGACTAGCGGGAGGGCGGGCCGCTACGAGCAGTACTTC. It encodes CASSSGTSGRAGRYEQYF.

The chain uses TRBV9 and TRBJ2-3; D uncertain. From germline, CDR1 is SGDLS and CDR2 YYNGEE. The CDR3 totals 14 residues. V was pared by 0 bases and J by 2 bases, with 7 bases between. Here the CDR3 reads CASSVDYPTDTQYF. Written as DNA, the CDR3 is TGTGCCAGCAGCGTAGACTACCCCACAGATACGCAGTATTTT.

The chain links TRBV25-1 to TRBJ1-1; no firm D call. V shed 2 bases and J shed 9 bases, with 10 bases lying between them. Looked up from germline, CDR1 is MGHDK and CDR2 is SYGVNS. This CDR3 region has 12 residues. This CDR3 is CASSEVSSQAFF. In DNA form, the CDR3 reads TGTGCCAGCAGTGAAGTCAGTTCTCAAGCTTTCTTT.

The chain links TRBV5-6 to TRBJ2-2, with TRBD1 matching 9 bases. Unmatched junction bases numbered 5, after V lost 0 bases and J lost 5 bases. The CDR3 runs to 16 residues. Germline V gene data show CDR1 as SGHDT and CDR2 as YYEEEE. The CDR3 bases are TGTGCCAGCAGCTTGGGGGACAGGGTACTGACCGGGGAGCTGTTTTTT. Amino acid sequence: CASSLGDRVLTGELFF.

This clone showed up just a few times. The chain couples TRBV6-6 to TRBJ1-1; D perhaps matches TRBD1 (6 bases). Trimming left V 5 bases short and J 6 bases short, with 13 bases between. Per germline, CDR1 MNHNY and CDR2 SVGAGI (reference sequence). The CDR3 spans 13 residues. This CDR3 reads CASSPQTGSEAFF. The CDR3 DNA follows: TGTGCCAGCAGTCCTCAGACAGGCTCTGAAGCTTTCTTT.

The chain has TRBV27 and TRBJ2-7, with TRBD2 matching over 9 bases. The J segment lost 7 bases and the V segment lost 3 bases, leaving 7 bases of the junction unmatched. The CDR3 extends over 14 amino acids. Germline assignment: CDR1 MNHEY and CDR2 SMNVEV (reference sequence). As DNA, the CDR3 is TGTGCCAGCAGTTTGGCGGGAGGGCCTGGGGAGCAGTACTTC. It specifies CASSLAGGPGEQYF.

A single count supports this clone. The genes are TRBV19 and TRBJ2-3, with D possibly matching TRBD1 (5 bases). CDR1 is LNHDA and CDR2 is SQIVND in the germline V gene (reference sequence). CDR3 length: 13 amino acids. V lost 2 bases, J lost 7 bases, and 10 bases lay in between. CDR3 loop: CASSIQGVNTQYF. The CDR3, as DNA: TGTGCCAGTAGTATACAGGGTGTGAATACGCAGTATTTT.